Included here is one TCR beta chain sequence, with context. No antigen is known for it. The data stem from a study of T cell repertoires in cytomegalovirus infection. Study summary: Indicated by public TCR beta signatures were CMV infection and matching HLA type.

TCRdb used MiXCR to reprocess the reads, holding one entry per CDR3 protein. The sample lists 85,000 to 130,000 distinct CDR3 sequences, about 22% occurring once. The germline V gene has CDR1 LNHNV and CDR2 YYDKDF (reference sequence). The CDR3 totals 14 residues. Trimming removed 5 bases from V and 1 base from J, with 9 bases in between. Study results and limitations: Carriers of CMV plus the relevant HLA were identified by cumulative public TCR beta family frequency. Predominance within the ex vivo response was attributable to HLA-C-restricted CMV-specific TCR beta clonotypes.

The TCR comes from a human donor in good health (CMV status not recorded). Some clones in this sample may be carry-over from other donors' samples. The genes are TRBV15 and TRBJ1-3, with D perhaps matching TRBD1 (6 bases). Sequenced input: CD8+ T cells from PBMCs. Written as DNA, the CDR3 is TGTGCCACCAGCGGAGGGGGGTCTGGAAACACCATATATTTT. As protein: CATSGGGSGNTIYF. Full variable domain (remainder filled in from reference TRBV15 and TRBJ1-3): DAMVIQNPRYQVTQFGKPVTLSCSQTLNHNVMYWYQQKSSQAPKLLFHYYDKDFNNEADTPDNFQSRRPNTSFCFLDIRSPGLGDTAMYLCATSGGGSGNTIYFGEGSWLTVV.